A selection of T cell receptor beta chains follows, all from one sample in a study of post-analysis software for immune sequencing data. TCRdb reanalysed the PCR reads using MiXCR and keeps one entry per CDR3 protein. The sample gives roughly 540,000 distinct CDR3 sequences, 34% of which show up once; 6% is in the top ten. The specimen sequenced was blood. These receptors came from a girl aged 2-17 years with multiple sclerosis. Both conserved end residues are trimmed from each CDR3.

j_gene,len,v_gene,CDR3aa
TRBJ1-2,12,TRBV20-1,SAGDTGDAYGYT
TRBJ2-7,8,TRBV10-3,AIGSYEQY
TRBJ2-1,11,TRBV9,ASSVAGGNEQF
TRBJ2-3,13,TRBV6-1,ASSQAPTLTDTQY
TRBJ2-2,13,TRBV7-2,ASSLGQLNTGELF
TRBJ2-1,14,TRBV4-2,ASSQTLGSSYNEQF
TRBJ2-3,11,TRBV5-1,ASSLGSGRGQY
TRBJ2-1,17,TRBV27,ASSRSLGTSGVTYNEQF
TRBJ2-3,14,TRBV4-1,ASSQPRTTAGDTQY
TRBJ2-7,13,TRBV5-1,ASSLGGTGTYEQY
TRBJ2-1,13,TRBV7-9,ASSRQGSAYNEQF
TRBJ2-3,13,TRBV6-1,ASSHTKQTVDTQY
TRBJ2-4,10,TRBV11-2,ASSPAGNIQY
TRBJ1-2,12,TRBV2,ASSLGIANYGYT
TRBJ2-1,12,TRBV7-2,ASSLEWGPNEQF
TRBJ2-1,15,TRBV5-5,ASSSSLRGHLYNEQF
TRBJ2-1,11,TRBV20-1,SLTDSPWNEQF
TRBJ2-1,14,TRBV20-1,SARDTFGTGSDEQF
TRBJ2-4,16,TRBV5-5,ASSFGTGTWGAKNIQY
-,13,TRBV5-1,ASSGAGHGAYEQY
TRBJ2-3,14,TRBV6-1,ASSNAGGAYTDTQY
TRBJ1-1,14,TRBV15,ATSRATGTGNSEAF
TRBJ2-5,12,TRBV7-8,ASILDRDHETQY
TRBJ2-7,13,TRBV5-1,ASSEGGPLTYEQY
TRBJ2-5,11,TRBV29-1,SVEVGQQETQY
TRBJ1-3,14,TRBV15,ATSRTGGFSGNTIY
TRBJ1-6,12,TRBV2,ASSGEVNNSPLH
TRBJ1-5,15,TRBV3-1,ASSQGTWTGAIQPQH
TRBJ2-1,16,TRBV20-1,SARDFDYGDRGYNEQF
TRBJ2-1,12,TRBV11-2,ASSLVPGPGGQF
TRBJ2-1,13,TRBV5-1,ASSFRQGVRNEQF
TRBJ2-3,15,TRBV24-1,ATSDPQGTSATDTQY
TRBJ2-7,11,TRBV6-6,ASSYSPLYEQY
TRBJ2-5,11,TRBV20-1,SARRGAQETQY
TRBJ1-5,15,TRBV4-2,ASSPKMAVNSNQLQH
TRBJ1-5,14,TRBV7-9,ASSWGSTLYNQPQH
-,13,TRBV29-1,SVTSGTRPEETQY
-,12,TRBV4-2,ASSPLLGGYEQY
TRBJ2-3,15,TRBV7-8,ANSRLAASSSTDTQY
TRBJ2-5,10,TRBV25-1,ASTPGMETQY